Listed below are T cell receptor beta chains from one sample, sequenced in a study of shared clonotypes between healthy human individuals. Profiling relied on immunoSEQ multiplex PCR, and the TCRdb table lists in-frame clones only, not all of them. Of more than 2 million clones listed, 85% to 95% are singletons. Sequencing was performed on naive CD8+ T cells from PBMCs. These receptors were obtained from a man aged 18 to 29 in good health. Some clones in this sample may be carry-over from other donors' samples. Each CDR3 is given with its conserved first and last residue. Fields, in order: J gene, V gene, clone size, D gene, CDR3 DNA, CDR3 protein. D genes are given only for firm matches. Size tells how often a clone was seen (once, few, many) or the class of an expanded clone, and some rows leave it out.

j_gene: TRBJ1-5
v_gene: TRBV27
abundance: -
d_gene: -
CDR3nt: TGTGCCAGCAGTCTCCGGGCAGGATGGGATTTCGGCAATCAGCCCCAGCATTTT
CDR3aa: CASSLRAGWDFGNQPQHF

j_gene: TRBJ2-2
v_gene: TRBV9
abundance: -
d_gene: -
CDR3nt: TGTGCCAGCAGCGGCTATGGGGAGTTGGGCCACACCGGGGAGCTGTTTTTT
CDR3aa: CASSGYGELGHTGELFF

j_gene: TRBJ1-1
v_gene: TRBV19
abundance: -
d_gene: TRBD1
CDR3nt: TGTGCCAGCAGAGAGACCCGGGACAGGGGAAGAGCTTTCTTT
CDR3aa: CASRETRDRGRAFF

j_gene: TRBJ2-1
v_gene: TRBV27
abundance: once
d_gene: -
CDR3nt: TGTGCCAGCAGCCTTCGACAGCACTCCTACAATGAGCAGTTCTTC
CDR3aa: CASSLRQHSYNEQFF

j_gene: TRBJ2-1
v_gene: TRBV6-5
abundance: -
d_gene: TRBD2
CDR3nt: TGTGCCAGCAGTTTAGCGGGAGGGCCGAAGTATGAGCAGTTCTTC
CDR3aa: CASSLAGGPKYEQFF

j_gene: TRBJ2-7
v_gene: TRBV19
abundance: -
d_gene: TRBD1
CDR3nt: TGTGCCAGTAGTTCCGGACAGGACTACGAGCAGTACTTC
CDR3aa: CASSSGQDYEQYF

j_gene: TRBJ2-1
v_gene: TRBV7-8
abundance: -
d_gene: TRBD1
CDR3nt: TGTGCCAGCAGCTTAGGGCCCGACAGGGGACCTTACAATGAGCAGTTCTTC
CDR3aa: CASSLGPDRGPYNEQFF

j_gene: TRBJ2-1
v_gene: TRBV27
abundance: -
d_gene: TRBD2
CDR3nt: TGTGCCAGCAGTTTATGGAGCGGGGGGCCTTCCTACAATGAGCAGTTCTTC
CDR3aa: CASSLWSGGPSYNEQFF

j_gene: TRBJ2-2
v_gene: TRBV19
abundance: once
d_gene: -
CDR3nt: TGTGCCAGTAGTAGCTTTGGTAGCGGGGAGCTGTTTTTT
CDR3aa: CASSSFGSGELFF

j_gene: TRBJ2-1
v_gene: TRBV7-9
abundance: -
d_gene: -
CDR3nt: TGTGCCAGCAGCTCTGGAGTTTTCAATGAGCAGTTCTTC
CDR3aa: CASSSGVFNEQFF

j_gene: TRBJ2-7
v_gene: TRBV14
abundance: -
d_gene: TRBD1
CDR3nt: TGTGCCAGCAGCCAGATACCGGGACAGGGGAACGAGCAGTACTTC
CDR3aa: CASSQIPGQGNEQYF

j_gene: TRBJ2-3
v_gene: TRBV5-1
abundance: once
d_gene: TRBD2
CDR3nt: TGCGCCAGCAGCTCTTCGACTAGCGGTACTAGCACAGATACGCAGTATTTT
CDR3aa: CASSSSTSGTSTDTQYF

j_gene: TRBJ2-1
v_gene: TRBV7-2
abundance: -
d_gene: -
CDR3nt: TGTGCCAGCAGCTTCCTAGGGGGGGATTACGATGAGCAGTTCTTC
CDR3aa: CASSFLGGDYDEQFF

j_gene: TRBJ1-2
v_gene: TRBV11-3
abundance: -
d_gene: TRBD1
CDR3nt: TGTGCCAGCAGCTTAGTTGTCCGCTTGACAGGGGGCTGCGATAACTATGGCTACACCTTC
CDR3aa: CASSLVVRLTGGCDNYGYTF

j_gene: TRBJ2-7
v_gene: TRBV7-8
abundance: -
d_gene: TRBD1
CDR3nt: TGTGCCAGCAGCCTCCGGCCGCTAGGGACAGCGTACGAGCAGTACTTC
CDR3aa: CASSLRPLGTAYEQYF

j_gene: TRBJ2-7
v_gene: TRBV28
abundance: -
d_gene: -
CDR3nt: TGTGCCAGCAGTCAAGGGTGGAGGGAGCAGTACTTC
CDR3aa: CASSQGWREQYF

j_gene: TRBJ2-7
v_gene: TRBV5-6
abundance: -
d_gene: -
CDR3nt: TGTGCCAGCGGTGCCGTACCGGGCGAGCAGTACTTC
CDR3aa: CASGAVPGEQYF

j_gene: TRBJ2-5
v_gene: TRBV23-1
abundance: -
d_gene: TRBD2
CDR3nt: TGCGCCAGCTCCCCGGGAGCGGGAGACAAGACCCAGTACTTC
CDR3aa: CASSPGAGDKTQYF

j_gene: TRBJ2-1
v_gene: TRBV6-1
abundance: -
d_gene: TRBD1
CDR3nt: TGTGCCAGCAGTGTAAGACAGGGGGCGACCTACAATGAGCAGTTCTTC
CDR3aa: CASSVRQGATYNEQFF

j_gene: TRBJ2-2
v_gene: TRBV10-1
abundance: -
d_gene: TRBD2
CDR3nt: TGCGCCAGCAGAGGACGGACTAGCGGGATCGCGAACACCGGGGAGCTGTTTTTT
CDR3aa: CASRGRTSGIANTGELFF

j_gene: TRBJ1-1
v_gene: TRBV5-6
abundance: -
d_gene: TRBD1
CDR3nt: TGTGCCAGCAGCTGGGACAGGTTGAACACTGAAGCTTTCTTT
CDR3aa: CASSWDRLNTEAFF

j_gene: TRBJ1-1
v_gene: TRBV19
abundance: -
d_gene: -
CDR3nt: TGTGCCAGTAAACACCGGACGAACACTGAAGCTTTCTTT
CDR3aa: CASKHRTNTEAFF

j_gene: TRBJ2-3
v_gene: TRBV27
abundance: once
d_gene: -
CDR3nt: TGTGCCAGCAGTTCCCATATACGCACAGATACGCAGTATTTT
CDR3aa: CASSSHIRTDTQYF

j_gene: TRBJ1-1
v_gene: TRBV5-1
abundance: -
d_gene: -
CDR3nt: TGCGCCAGCAGCTTGGTGGGGAGCACTGAAGCTTTCTTT
CDR3aa: CASSLVGSTEAFF

j_gene: TRBJ2-7
v_gene: TRBV5-3
abundance: -
d_gene: TRBD2
CDR3nt: TGTGCCAGAAGCCCCCCCCTAGCGGGACGGCGCTACGAGCAGTACTTC
CDR3aa: CARSPPLAGRRYEQYF

j_gene: TRBJ2-2
v_gene: TRBV27
abundance: -
d_gene: -
CDR3nt: TGTGCCAGCAAACTATTCGGGAGTGCGAACACCGGGGAGCTGTTTTTT
CDR3aa: CASKLFGSANTGELFF

j_gene: TRBJ2-1
v_gene: TRBV4-3
abundance: -
d_gene: -
CDR3nt: TGCGCCAGCAGCCAAGAGTCTGGGGGCAAGTACTACAATGAGCAGTTCTTC
CDR3aa: CASSQESGGKYYNEQFF

j_gene: TRBJ2-1
v_gene: TRBV27
abundance: -
d_gene: TRBD2
CDR3nt: TGTGCCAGCAGTACCCAGCGGCTAGCGGGATTAGGTGAGCAGTTCTTC
CDR3aa: CASSTQRLAGLGEQFF

j_gene: TRBJ1-3
v_gene: TRBV19
abundance: -
d_gene: TRBD1
CDR3nt: TGTGCCAGTAAACAGGGGGCCAACACCATATATTTT
CDR3aa: CASKQGANTIYF

j_gene: TRBJ2-1
v_gene: TRBV10-3
abundance: -
d_gene: -
CDR3nt: TGTGCCCCGATTGTGGGTTGGGACAATGAGCAGTTCTTC
CDR3aa: CAPIVGWDNEQFF

j_gene: TRBJ2-5
v_gene: TRBV4-1
abundance: -
d_gene: TRBD2
CDR3nt: TGCGCCAGCAGCCAAGCTCGTGGACTAGACGAGACCCAGTACTTC
CDR3aa: CASSQARGLDETQYF

j_gene: TRBJ2-3
v_gene: TRBV9
abundance: -
d_gene: -
CDR3nt: TGTGCCAGCAGCCCTATGAGGTACGGGGCAGATACGCAGTATTTT
CDR3aa: CASSPMRYGADTQYF

j_gene: TRBJ2-7
v_gene: TRBV5-1
abundance: -
d_gene: TRBD1
CDR3nt: TGCGCCAGCATTCAGGGGGAGACCTACGAGCAGTACTTC
CDR3aa: CASIQGETYEQYF

j_gene: TRBJ2-7
v_gene: TRBV5-6
abundance: once
d_gene: -
CDR3nt: TGTGCCAGCAGCTTGGCCGACAGTTCCTACGAGCAGTACTTC
CDR3aa: CASSLADSSYEQYF

j_gene: TRBJ1-2
v_gene: TRBV29-1
abundance: -
d_gene: -
CDR3nt: TGCAGCGTTCCAGGGATCCCTGTTGGGTCTAGGACCTTC
CDR3aa: CSVPGIPVGSRTF

j_gene: TRBJ1-2
v_gene: TRBV19
abundance: -
d_gene: TRBD1
CDR3nt: TGTGCCAGTAGTTCCGGGACAGGGAGGATTCTGGAAGGCTACACCTTC
CDR3aa: CASSSGTGRILEGYTF

j_gene: TRBJ2-3
v_gene: TRBV29-1
abundance: -
d_gene: -
CDR3nt: TGCAGCGTGAACAGGGTTCGCACAGATACGCAGTATTTT
CDR3aa: CSVNRVRTDTQYF

j_gene: TRBJ2-7
v_gene: TRBV7-9
abundance: -
d_gene: TRBD2
CDR3nt: TGTGCCAGCAGCTTTGGAGCGGGAGCCTACGAGCAGTACTTC
CDR3aa: CASSFGAGAYEQYF

j_gene: TRBJ2-7
v_gene: TRBV5-5
abundance: -
d_gene: -
CDR3nt: TGTGCCAGCAGCTTCGCTGGGGGCTCCTACGAGCAGTACTTC
CDR3aa: CASSFAGGSYEQYF

j_gene: TRBJ2-1
v_gene: TRBV27
abundance: -
d_gene: -
CDR3nt: TGTGCCAGCAGTTTATCGAAGGTACATGAGCAGTTCTTC
CDR3aa: CASSLSKVHEQFF

j_gene: TRBJ1-5
v_gene: TRBV7-2
abundance: -
d_gene: -
CDR3nt: TGTGCCAGCAGCTTATTAGTAGGGAATCAGCCCCAGCATTTT
CDR3aa: CASSLLVGNQPQHF

j_gene: TRBJ2-3
v_gene: TRBV13
abundance: -
d_gene: -
CDR3nt: TGTGCCAGCAGCGAGACTCGGGTACGGGGCACAGATACGCAGTATTTT
CDR3aa: CASSETRVRGTDTQYF

j_gene: TRBJ2-7
v_gene: TRBV5-6
abundance: -
d_gene: TRBD1
CDR3nt: TGTGCCAGCAGCTTCGGGACAGGGAACGGGGAGCAGTACTTC
CDR3aa: CASSFGTGNGEQYF

j_gene: TRBJ2-7
v_gene: TRBV23-1
abundance: -
d_gene: -
CDR3nt: TGCGCCAGCAGTCAATCTGGGCCCCTTGGAGGCGAGCAGTACTTC
CDR3aa: CASSQSGPLGGEQYF

j_gene: TRBJ1-1
v_gene: TRBV10-3
abundance: -
d_gene: -
CDR3nt: TGTGCCATAAGACGAGGGGTGGGCACTGAAGCTTTCTTT
CDR3aa: CAIRRGVGTEAFF

j_gene: TRBJ1-1
v_gene: TRBV9
abundance: -
d_gene: -
CDR3nt: TGTGCCAGCTCATCCCCCCCCTTGAACACTGAAGCTTTCTTT
CDR3aa: CASSSPPLNTEAFF

j_gene: TRBJ2-3
v_gene: TRBV6-5
abundance: -
d_gene: TRBD1
CDR3nt: TGTGCCAGCAGTTACCTTGGACAGGGGTGGGATACGCAGTATTTT
CDR3aa: CASSYLGQGWDTQYF

j_gene: TRBJ2-3
v_gene: TRBV11-2
abundance: -
d_gene: TRBD2
CDR3nt: TGTGCCAGCAGCAACGTCGGACTAGCGGGAGGGCCGATGGATACGCAGTATTTT
CDR3aa: CASSNVGLAGGPMDTQYF

j_gene: TRBJ2-7
v_gene: TRBV19
abundance: few
d_gene: TRBD1
CDR3nt: TGTGCCAGTAGTGTTCCGGGACAGGGCTACGAGCAGTACTTC
CDR3aa: CASSVPGQGYEQYF

j_gene: TRBJ2-6
v_gene: TRBV2
abundance: -
d_gene: TRBD2
CDR3nt: TGTGCCAGCAGTCATGCCCGCACTAGCGGGAGATATTCTGGGGCCAACGTCCTGACTTTC
CDR3aa: CASSHARTSGRYSGANVLTF

j_gene: TRBJ1-4
v_gene: TRBV4-1
abundance: -
d_gene: -
CDR3nt: TGCGCCAGCAACCTAGGGTACGGAAATGAAAAACTGTTTTTT
CDR3aa: CASNLGYGNEKLFF

j_gene: TRBJ2-1
v_gene: TRBV4-1
abundance: once
d_gene: TRBD2
CDR3nt: TGCGCCAGCAGCCAAGATTTGTGGCTAGCGGGAGAATCAGGTGAGCAGTTCTTC
CDR3aa: CASSQDLWLAGESGEQFF

j_gene: TRBJ2-3
v_gene: TRBV2
abundance: -
d_gene: TRBD2
CDR3nt: TGTGCCAGCAGTGAAAAGCCGAGACTAGCGGGAGATAGAGGCGGCACAGATACGCAGTATTTT
CDR3aa: CASSEKPRLAGDRGGTDTQYF

j_gene: TRBJ2-7
v_gene: TRBV30
abundance: -
d_gene: -
CDR3nt: TGTGCCTGGGGGGTGACGGGGTTGGTTAGCGGCTTC
CDR3aa: CAWGVTGLVSGF

j_gene: TRBJ2-3
v_gene: TRBV6-5
abundance: -
d_gene: TRBD1
CDR3nt: TGTGCCAGCAGAATAAGGACAGGTTCAGATACGCAGTATTTT
CDR3aa: CASRIRTGSDTQYF

j_gene: TRBJ2-5
v_gene: TRBV27
abundance: -
d_gene: -
CDR3nt: TGTGCCGCCGGTTGGGCAGGGGAGACCCAGTACTTC
CDR3aa: CAAGWAGETQYF

j_gene: TRBJ2-7
v_gene: TRBV19
abundance: -
d_gene: -
CDR3nt: TGTGCCAGTAGTATTTTGGTGGGGTGGCCTTACGAGCAGTACTTC
CDR3aa: CASSILVGWPYEQYF

j_gene: TRBJ2-7
v_gene: TRBV9
abundance: -
d_gene: TRBD1
CDR3nt: TGTGCCAGCAGCCCCCACCTCCAGACAGGGCTGTTCTACGAGCAGTACTTC
CDR3aa: CASSPHLQTGLFYEQYF